Included here is one T cell receptor beta chain sequence, with context. Its antigen is unknown. Trimming removed 6 bases from V and 6 bases from J; junction bases left unmatched: 3. The CDR3 contains 13 residues. The V gene's germline CDR1 is MNHNS and CDR2 SASEGT. This sample stems from a study of cytomegalovirus exposure and HLA in healthy donors. Study-wide points: Whilst most TCR sequences proved rare, a subset of public TCRs occurred across many donors. In a later analysis, first-cohort TCR clusters were found to tend to co-occur in the 100 to 150 validation repertoires. As confirmed in vitro, three CMV-associated chains were specific for CMV antigens.

Data came from immunoSEQ multiplex PCR; TCRdb stores just in-frame clones and leaves some out. Seen here are about 64,000 clones, around 88% observed once, and the top ten hold around 1.7%. This sequence originates from a woman between 18 and 30 years old in good health and CMV-seronegative. The sequencing sample was made of PBMCs. The chain combines TRBV6-1 with TRBJ2-4, with 9 positions matching TRBD1. The CDR3 coding sequence is TGTGCCAGCAGGGTGGGACAGGGAAACATTCAGTACTTC. It specifies CASRVGQGNIQYF.